Each of the 5 T cell receptor beta chains below was sequenced from the same sample in a study of T-cell memory formation after mild COVID-19 (dated by TCRdb to the early 2020s). Receptor amplification or capture employed 5' RACE. Instrument on record: Illumina NovaSeq 6000. TCRdb handled the public reads itself, with Q25 trimming in fastp and clone calling in MiXCR, and kept productive beta chains. Every CDR3 protein is listed once, alongside the most common genes and DNA of its rows. This sample lists about 470,000 distinct CDR3 sequences; around a sixth were detected once. Jointly, the top ten make up approximately 13% of the sample. The sample was PBMCs or a T cell subset sorted from them (not recorded which). The receptors here all came from an adult woman who had mild COVID-19 (a few samples of this study predate the infection). The sample titles of this study are shuffled in the database, so cell type and time point are left out; the donor was told from shared clones.

This clonotype has more than one count but fewer than ten. The V gene is TRBV5-1, the J gene TRBJ2-1; 8 bases map to TRBD2. Germline trimming cut 4 bases from V and 15 bases from J; bases unmatched to any gene: 15. From germline, CDR1 is SGHRS and CDR2 YFSETQ. The CDR3 spans 14 residues. As DNA, the CDR3 is TGCGCCAGCAGCATAGGAGACGGGACTAGAGGTTGGTTCTTC. This encodes CASSIGDGTRGWFF.

The chain uses TRBV12-3 or TRBV12-4 and TRBJ2-3; TRBD2 aligns across 8 bases. The CDR3 consists of 16 residues. The ends lost 5 bases at V and 2 bases at J; junction bases unmatched: 9. The CDR3 sequence is CASSRDPGLVTDTQYF. The CDR3 region has the DNA TGTGCCAGCAGTAGGGACCCGGGACTAGTCACAGATACGCAGTATTTT.

This chain connects TRBV2 to TRBJ1-6; D gene unclear. Trimming took off 4 bases at V and 10 bases at J, with 17 bases between the two ends. From germline, CDR1 is SNHLY and CDR2 FYNNEI. The CDR3 length is 15 residues. CDR3 in DNA: TGTGCCAGCAGTGCCGCGGGGTACGGAGGGTCACCCCTCCACTTT. It translates to CASSAAGYGGSPLHF.

This chain links TRBV24-1 with TRBJ2-3, with 12 nucleotides matching TRBD2. Germline trimming cut 2 bases from V and 0 bases from J; bases unmatched to any gene: 2. Germline V gives CDR1 KGHDR, CDR2 SFDVKD. This CDR3 region has 17 residues. The CDR3 DNA follows: TGTGCCACCAGTGATTCTGGACTAGCGGGAAGCACAGATACGCAGTATTTT. Translating it yields CATSDSGLAGSTDTQYF.

Only a few counts were recorded for this clonotype. V gene TRBV19 combines with J gene TRBJ2-3; D is ambiguous. V was cut by 6 bases and J by 2 bases, with 12 bases left in between. The length of the CDR3 is 14 residues. The V gene's germline CDR1 is LNHDA and CDR2 SQIVND (reference sequence). CDR3 nucleotide sequence: TGTGCCAGTAGCGAGCTCAAATCCACAGATACGCAGTATTTT. It yields the protein CASSELKSTDTQYF.